This T cell receptor beta chain derives from a study of a mutant IDH1 vaccine in newly diagnosed glioma. Study summary: There were about 60% males and 37.5% females among treated patients, whose mean age was roughly 40 years. Previous treatment comprised radiotherapy, temozolomide, or both, mostly both.

Time point indicated: baseline, week 1 (first vaccination visit). Indicated treatment: pre-vaccination baseline after standard-of-care therapy. Clones were sequenced by immunoSEQ multiplex PCR, and TCRdb holds only the in-frame ones, with some missing. The sample lists approximately 25,000 clones, approximately 93% seen once, with roughly 1.2% in the top ten. V lost 5 bases to trimming and J lost 4 bases, with 14 bases between them. The CDR3 runs to 15 residues. The germline V gene has CDR1 MNHEY and CDR2 SMNVEV (reference sequence). This sample comprised PBMCs, obtained from a glioma patient treated with radiotherapy, temozolomide or both. The receptor was derived from a man aged 35 to 55 with glioma. The chain couples TRBV27 to TRBJ1-4; D might be TRBD1 (6 bases). The CDR3 sequence is CASSGLGRGNEKLFF. CDR3 coding DNA: TGTGCCAGCAGTGGGTTGGGCAGGGGTAATGAAAAACTGTTTTTT.